This T cell receptor beta chain derives from a study of OX40 agonist ivuxolimab in advanced cancers. Study-wide results and caveats: CD4+ and CD8+ blood T cells expanded clonally by week 6 at 0.1 to 3.0 mg/kg.

Using immunoSEQ multiplex PCR, the repertoire was profiled, and TCRdb retains in-frame clones only, with some absent. This table holds roughly 90,000 clones, just over 90% found once. To note about this clone: Its specificity is unknown.

Per germline, CDR1 MNHNY and CDR2 SVGAGI (reference sequence). The CDR3 is 14 residues long. V was shortened by 0 bases and J by 4 bases, with 10 bases between the two germline ends. The specimen comprised CD4+ or CD8+ T cells sorted from blood, sampled in a trial of the OX40 agonist ivuxolimab. The chain combines TRBV6-6 with TRBJ2-7; D gene unclear. The source is an adult with an advanced solid tumor such as melanoma, head and neck, liver or kidney cancer. The CDR3 nucleotides read TGTGCCAGCAGTTACTCCCCACAGAGATACGAGCAGTACTTC. It specifies CASSYSPQRYEQYF.